The clone carrying this T cell receptor (beta chain) was found once. Its cognate antigen is unknown. These data are taken from a study of T cells in localized non-small cell lung cancer. TCRdb's table, derived via immunoSEQ multiplex PCR, lists solely in-frame clones and lacks some. The sample has fewer than 20,000 clones; about 91% are singletons. Findings and caveats of the study: Prolonged overall survival went with higher T cell density in the blood. Researchers found a median approximately 55 of the top 100 tumor clones in adjacent lung.

The germline V gene has CDR1 KGHSH and CDR2 LQKENI. This CDR3 region has 12 residues. Trimming took 3 bases from V and 7 from J, leaving 10 bases between them. The clonotype comes from a woman between 35 and 70 years old with stage I lung adenocarcinoma. The source was peripheral blood, collected before any cancer treatment. The genes are TRBV18 and TRBJ2-7, with D maybe TRBD2 (5 bases). CDR3 sequence (DNA): TGTGCCAGCTCACCTACTAGTGGAGAGCAGTACTTC. This codes for CASSPTSGEQYF. Supplemented by reference TRBV18 and TRBJ2-7, the full variable domain reads NAGVMQNPRHLVRRRGQEARLRCSPMKGHSHVYWYRQLPEEGLKFMVYLQKENIIDESGMPKERFSAEFPKEGPSILRIQQVVRGDSAAYFCASSPTSGEQYFGPGTRLTVT.